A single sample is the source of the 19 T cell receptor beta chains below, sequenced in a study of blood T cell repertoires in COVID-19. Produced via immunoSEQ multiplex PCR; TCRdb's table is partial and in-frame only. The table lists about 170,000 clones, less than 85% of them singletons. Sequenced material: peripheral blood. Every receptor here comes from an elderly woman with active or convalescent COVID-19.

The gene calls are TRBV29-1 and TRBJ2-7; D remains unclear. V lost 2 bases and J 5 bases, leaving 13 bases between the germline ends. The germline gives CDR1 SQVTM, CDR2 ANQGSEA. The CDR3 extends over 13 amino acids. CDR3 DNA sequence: TGCAGCGTTGAATCGAGACTTCCGGACGAGCAGTACTTC. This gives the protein CSVESRLPDEQYF.

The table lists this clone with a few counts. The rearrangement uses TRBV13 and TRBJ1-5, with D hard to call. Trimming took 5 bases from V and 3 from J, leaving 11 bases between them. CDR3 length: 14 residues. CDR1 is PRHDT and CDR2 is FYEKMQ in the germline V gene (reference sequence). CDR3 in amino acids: CASSLRGSNQPQHF. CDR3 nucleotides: TGTGCCAGCAGCCTCCGGGGTTCCAATCAGCCCCAGCATTTT.

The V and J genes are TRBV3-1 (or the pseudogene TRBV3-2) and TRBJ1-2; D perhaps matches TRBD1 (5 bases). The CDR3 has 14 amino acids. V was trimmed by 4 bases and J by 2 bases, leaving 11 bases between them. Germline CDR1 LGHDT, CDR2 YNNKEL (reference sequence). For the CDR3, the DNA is TGTGCCAGCAGCCCGGGGGAGTTAAACTATGGCTACACCTTC. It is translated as CASSPGELNYGYTF.

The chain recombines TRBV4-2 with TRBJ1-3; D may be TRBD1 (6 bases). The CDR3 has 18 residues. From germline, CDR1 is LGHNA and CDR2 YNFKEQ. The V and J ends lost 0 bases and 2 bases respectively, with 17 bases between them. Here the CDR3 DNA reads TGTGCCAGCAGCCAAGAAAGGGGCTTTGCAGGGGCTGGAAACACCATATATTTT. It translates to CASSQERGFAGAGNTIYF.

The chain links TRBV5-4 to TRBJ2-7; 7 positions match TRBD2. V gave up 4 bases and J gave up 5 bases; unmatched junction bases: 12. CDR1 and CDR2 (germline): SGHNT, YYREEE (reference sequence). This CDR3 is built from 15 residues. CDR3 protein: CASSPILAERNEQYF. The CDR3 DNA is TGTGCCAGCAGCCCGATCCTAGCGGAGAGAAACGAGCAGTACTTC.

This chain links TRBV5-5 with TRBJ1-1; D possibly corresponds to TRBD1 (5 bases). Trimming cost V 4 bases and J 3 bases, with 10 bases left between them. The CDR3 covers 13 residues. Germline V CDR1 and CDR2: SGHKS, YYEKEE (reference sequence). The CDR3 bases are TGTGCCAGCAGCGCCGGGACTGACACTGAAGCTTTCTTT. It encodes CASSAGTDTEAFF.

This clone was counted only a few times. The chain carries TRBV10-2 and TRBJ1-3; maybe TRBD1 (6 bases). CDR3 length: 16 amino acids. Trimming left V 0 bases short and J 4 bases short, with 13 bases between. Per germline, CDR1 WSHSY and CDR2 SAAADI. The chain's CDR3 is CASSESRGLYGNTIYF. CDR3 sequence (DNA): TGCGCCAGCAGTGAGTCGCGGGGGCTATACGGAAACACCATATATTTT.

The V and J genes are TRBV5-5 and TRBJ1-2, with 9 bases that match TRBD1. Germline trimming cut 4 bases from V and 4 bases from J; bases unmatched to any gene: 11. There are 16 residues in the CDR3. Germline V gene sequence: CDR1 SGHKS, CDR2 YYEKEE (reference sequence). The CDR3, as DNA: TGTGCCAGCAGCATCAACTACCGGGACAGGGCCTATGGCTACACCTTC. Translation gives CASSINYRDRAYGYTF.

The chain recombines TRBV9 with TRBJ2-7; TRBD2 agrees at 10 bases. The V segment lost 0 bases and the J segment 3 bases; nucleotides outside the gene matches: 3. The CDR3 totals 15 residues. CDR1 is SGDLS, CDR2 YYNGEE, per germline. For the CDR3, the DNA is TGTGCCAGCAGCGTAGGAAGCGGGAGGGTCTACGAGCAGTACTTC. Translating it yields CASSVGSGRVYEQYF.

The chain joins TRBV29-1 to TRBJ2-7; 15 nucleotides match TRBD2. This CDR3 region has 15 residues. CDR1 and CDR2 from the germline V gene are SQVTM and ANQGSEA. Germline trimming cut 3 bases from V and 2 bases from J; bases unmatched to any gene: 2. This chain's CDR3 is CSVEGLAGGAYEQYF. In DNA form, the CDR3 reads TGCAGCGTTGAGGGACTAGCGGGAGGCGCCTACGAGCAGTACTTC.

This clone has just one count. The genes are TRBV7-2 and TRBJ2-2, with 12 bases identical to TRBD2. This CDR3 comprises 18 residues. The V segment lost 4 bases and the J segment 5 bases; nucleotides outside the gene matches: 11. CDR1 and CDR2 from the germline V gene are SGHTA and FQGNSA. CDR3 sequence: CASSSPPPGTSGTGELFF. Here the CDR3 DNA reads TGTGCCAGCAGCTCACCACCCCCCGGGACTAGCGGGACCGGGGAGCTGTTTTTT.

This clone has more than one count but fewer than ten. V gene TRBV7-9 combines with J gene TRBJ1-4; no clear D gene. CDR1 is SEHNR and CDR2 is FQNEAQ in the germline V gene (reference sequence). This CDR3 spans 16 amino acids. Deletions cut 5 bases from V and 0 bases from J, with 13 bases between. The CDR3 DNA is TGTGCCAGCAGCCCGTTGGGCCGTTCAACTAATGAAAAACTGTTTTTT. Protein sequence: CASSPLGRSTNEKLFF.

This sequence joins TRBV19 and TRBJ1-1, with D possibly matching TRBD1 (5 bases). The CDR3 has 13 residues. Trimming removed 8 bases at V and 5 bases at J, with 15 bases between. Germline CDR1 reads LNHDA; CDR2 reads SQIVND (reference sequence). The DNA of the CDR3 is TGTGCCAGTCGAACCGGGGGGATGACTGAAGCTTTCTTT. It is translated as CASRTGGMTEAFF.

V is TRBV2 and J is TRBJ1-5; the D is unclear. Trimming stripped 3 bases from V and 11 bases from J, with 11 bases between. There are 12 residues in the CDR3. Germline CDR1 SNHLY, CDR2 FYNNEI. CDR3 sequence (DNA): TGTGCCAGCAGTGATACGGGATCTTCCCAGCATTTT. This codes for CASSDTGSSQHF.

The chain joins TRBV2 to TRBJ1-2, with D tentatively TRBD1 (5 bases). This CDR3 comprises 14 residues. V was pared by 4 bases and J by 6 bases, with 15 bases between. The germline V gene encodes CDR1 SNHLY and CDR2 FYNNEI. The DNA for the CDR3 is TGTGCCAGCAGTGTAGAGTTGACAGCAAATGGCTACACCTTC. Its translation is CASSVELTANGYTF.

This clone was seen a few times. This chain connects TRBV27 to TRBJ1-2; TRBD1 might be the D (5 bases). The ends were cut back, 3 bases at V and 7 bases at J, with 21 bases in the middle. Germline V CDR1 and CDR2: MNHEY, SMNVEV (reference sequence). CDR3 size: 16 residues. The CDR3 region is CASSLNRDSLSRGYTF. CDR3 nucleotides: TGTGCCAGCAGTTTGAACCGGGACTCACTATCACGTGGCTACACCTTC.

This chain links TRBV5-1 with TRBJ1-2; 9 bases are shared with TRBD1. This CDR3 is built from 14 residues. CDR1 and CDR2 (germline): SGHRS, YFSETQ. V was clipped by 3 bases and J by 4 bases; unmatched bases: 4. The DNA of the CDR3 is TGCGCCAGCAGCTCTACAGGGGGCAGCTATGGCTACACCTTC. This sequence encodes CASSSTGGSYGYTF.

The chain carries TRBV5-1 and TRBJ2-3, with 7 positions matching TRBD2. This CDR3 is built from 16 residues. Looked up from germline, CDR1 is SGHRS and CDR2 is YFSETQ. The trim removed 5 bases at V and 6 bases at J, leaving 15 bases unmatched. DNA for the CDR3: TGCGCCAGCAGTCGACGGGAGGACACCCGGTGGGATACGCAGTATTTT. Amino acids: CASSRREDTRWDTQYF.

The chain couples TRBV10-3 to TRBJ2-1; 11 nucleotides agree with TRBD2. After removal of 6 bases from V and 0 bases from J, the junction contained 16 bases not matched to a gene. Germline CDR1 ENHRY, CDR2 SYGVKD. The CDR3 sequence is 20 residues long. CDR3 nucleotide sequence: TGTGCCATCAGCCCGGTAGGGGTAGCGGGAGGGAGATCCTCCTACAATGAGCAGTTCTTC. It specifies CAISPVGVAGGRSSYNEQFF.